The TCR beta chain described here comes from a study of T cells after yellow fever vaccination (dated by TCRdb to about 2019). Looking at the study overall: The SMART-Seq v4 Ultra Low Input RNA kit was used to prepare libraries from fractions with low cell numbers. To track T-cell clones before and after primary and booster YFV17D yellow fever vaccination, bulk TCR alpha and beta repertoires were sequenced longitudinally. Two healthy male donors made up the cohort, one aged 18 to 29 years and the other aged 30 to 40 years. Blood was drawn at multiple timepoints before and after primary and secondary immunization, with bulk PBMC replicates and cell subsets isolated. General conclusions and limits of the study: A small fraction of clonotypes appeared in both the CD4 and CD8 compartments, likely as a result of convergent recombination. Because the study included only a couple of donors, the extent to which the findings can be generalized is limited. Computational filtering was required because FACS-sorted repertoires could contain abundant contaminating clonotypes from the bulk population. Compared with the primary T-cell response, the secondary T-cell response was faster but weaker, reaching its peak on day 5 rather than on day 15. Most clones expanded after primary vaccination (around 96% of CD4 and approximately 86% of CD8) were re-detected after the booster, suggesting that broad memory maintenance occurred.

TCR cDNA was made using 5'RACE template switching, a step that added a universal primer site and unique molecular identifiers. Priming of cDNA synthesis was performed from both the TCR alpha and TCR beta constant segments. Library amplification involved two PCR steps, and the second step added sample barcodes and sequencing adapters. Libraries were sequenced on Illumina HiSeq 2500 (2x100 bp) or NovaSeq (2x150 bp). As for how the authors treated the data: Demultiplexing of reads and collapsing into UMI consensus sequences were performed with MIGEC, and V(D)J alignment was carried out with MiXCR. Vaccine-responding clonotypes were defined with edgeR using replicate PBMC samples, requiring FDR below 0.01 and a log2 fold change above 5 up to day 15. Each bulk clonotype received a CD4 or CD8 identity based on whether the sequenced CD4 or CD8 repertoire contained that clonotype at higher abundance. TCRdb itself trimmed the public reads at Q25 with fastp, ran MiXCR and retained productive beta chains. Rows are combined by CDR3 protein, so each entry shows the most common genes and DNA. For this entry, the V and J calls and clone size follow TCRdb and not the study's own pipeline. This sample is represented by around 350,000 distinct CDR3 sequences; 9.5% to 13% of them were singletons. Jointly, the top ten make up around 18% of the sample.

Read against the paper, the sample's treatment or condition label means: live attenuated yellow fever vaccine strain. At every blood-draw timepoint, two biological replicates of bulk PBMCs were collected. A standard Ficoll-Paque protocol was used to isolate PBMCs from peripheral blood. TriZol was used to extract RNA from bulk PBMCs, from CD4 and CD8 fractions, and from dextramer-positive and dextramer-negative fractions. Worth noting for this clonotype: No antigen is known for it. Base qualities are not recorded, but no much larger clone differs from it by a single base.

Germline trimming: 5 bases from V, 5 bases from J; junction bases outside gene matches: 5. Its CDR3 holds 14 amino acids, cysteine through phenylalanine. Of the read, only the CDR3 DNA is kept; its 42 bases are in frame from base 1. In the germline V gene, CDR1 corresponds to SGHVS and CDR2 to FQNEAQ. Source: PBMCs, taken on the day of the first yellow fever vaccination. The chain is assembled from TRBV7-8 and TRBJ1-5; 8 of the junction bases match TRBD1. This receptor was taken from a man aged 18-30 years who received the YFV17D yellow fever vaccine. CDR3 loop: CASSLQGADQPQHF. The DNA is TGTGCCAGCAGCCTGCAGGGGGCCGATCAGCCCCAGCATTTT.